The 20 T cell receptor beta chains presented below share a single source sample, sequenced in a study of cytomegalovirus exposure and HLA in healthy donors. It was with 60 Vbeta and 13 Jbeta primers that the PCR ran. The protocol was immunoSEQ multiplex PCR, while the TCRdb copy is restricted to in-frame clones and leaves out a portion. The table records under 200,000 clones, 75% of them present only once. The specimen was PBMCs. These TCRs come from a woman aged 40 to 55 in good health and CMV-seropositive.

This clone occurred a few times. The CDR3, as DNA: TGTGCCAGCAGCCCCTCCGGGACAGTTTATGGCTACACCTTC. Its translation: CASSPSGTVYGYTF. The chain carries TRBV7-9 and TRBJ1-2; 7 nucleotides agree with TRBD1. Germline V gene data show CDR1 as SEHNR and CDR2 as FQNEAQ (reference sequence). Trimming cost V 5 bases and J 5 bases; bases outside gene matches: 8. The CDR3 extends over 14 amino acids.

This clone was counted between two and nine times. The chain combines TRBV2 with TRBJ1-3, with TRBD1 identical over 9 bases. This CDR3 region has 15 residues. The germline V gene has CDR1 SNHLY and CDR2 FYNNEI. The junction had 1 base not matched to a gene; V was cut back by 4 bases and J by 0 bases. For the CDR3, the DNA is TGTGCCAGCAGTGTACAGGGGGCCTCTGGAAACACCATATATTTT. The encoded protein is CASSVQGASGNTIYF.

This chain uses TRBV19 with TRBJ1-2; the match to TRBD1 covers 11 bases. V shed 4 bases and J 1 base; nucleotides not matched to a gene: 11. This CDR3 spans 18 amino acids. Germline CDR1 LNHDA, CDR2 SQIVND (reference sequence). CDR3 in amino acids: CASSTRRTGGLGNYGYTF. The CDR3 region has the DNA TGTGCCAGTAGTACCCGACGGACAGGGGGCCTAGGTAACTATGGCTACACCTTC.

The rearrangement joins TRBV9 to TRBJ2-5; maybe TRBD2 (6 bases). The CDR3 is 15 residues long. The ends were cut back, 4 bases at V and 1 base at J, with 14 bases in the middle. CDR1 is SGDLS and CDR2 is YYNGEE in the germline V gene. This CDR3 reads CASSSRGGIQETQYF. Written as DNA, the CDR3 is TGTGCCAGCAGCTCTAGAGGAGGGATCCAAGAGACCCAGTACTTC.

Here the CDR3 DNA reads TGTGCCAGCAGCGGGTATAAGGATAGCGGGAGGGCCAATGAGCAGTTCTTC. Its protein product is CASSGYKDSGRANEQFF. The chain has TRBV9 and TRBJ2-1; 11 nucleotides align to TRBD2. The V gene's germline CDR1 is SGDLS and CDR2 YYNGEE. This CDR3 has 17 residues. Unmatched junction bases numbered 11, after V lost 3 bases and J lost 6 bases.

This rearrangement joins TRBV5-4 to TRBJ2-2; the match to TRBD1 covers 8 bases. The germline V gene encodes CDR1 SGHNT and CDR2 YYREEE (reference sequence). V lost 4 bases and J lost 4; bases outside the gene matches: 6. The CDR3 sequence is 15 residues long. CDR3: CASSVKTGVTGELFF. CDR3 DNA: TGTGCCAGCAGCGTGAAGACAGGGGTCACCGGGGAGCTGTTTTTT.

This chain connects TRBV10-3 to TRBJ2-7; 9 bases line up with TRBD2. Per germline, CDR1 ENHRY and CDR2 SYGVKD. The CDR3 is made up of 17 amino acids. J lost 3 bases, V lost 3 bases, and 12 bases had no gene match. CDR3 nucleotide sequence: TGTGCCATCAGTGACAGGAAGATAGCGGGAGCAGTCTACGAGCAGTACTTC. Translated: CAISDRKIAGAVYEQYF.

J is TRBJ2-7 and V is TRBV5-8; D possibly corresponds to TRBD2 (6 bases). The V gene lost 0 bases and the J gene lost 6 bases, with 13 bases spanning the gap. CDR1 and CDR2 (germline): SGHTS, YDEGEE. The CDR3 consists of 14 residues. The CDR3 DNA reads as TGTGCCAGCAGCTTGGTCAGGAGAGCGGGCGAGCAGTACTTC. Its protein is CASSLVRRAGEQYF.

The chain carries TRBV9 and TRBJ1-1; D unresolved. V gave up 0 bases and J gave up 1 base, with 7 bases separating them. This CDR3 contains 14 residues. The germline V gene has CDR1 SGDLS and CDR2 YYNGEE. The CDR3 spells CASSVAGRNTEAFF. The CDR3 region has the DNA TGTGCCAGCAGCGTAGCTGGCAGGAACACTGAAGCTTTCTTT. Supplemented by reference TRBV9 and TRBJ1-1, the full variable domain reads DSGVTQTPKHLITATGQRVTLRCSPRSGDLSVYWYQQSLDQGLQFLIQYYNGEERAKGNILERFSAQQFPDLHSELNLSSLELGDSALYFCASSVAGRNTEAFFGQGTRLTVV.

The chain is built from TRBV11-2 and TRBJ1-3; TRBD1 might be the D (5 bases). The CDR3 runs to 19 residues. The V gene lost 1 base and the J gene lost 0 bases, with 19 bases spanning the gap. CDR1 SGHAT and CDR2 FQNNGV come from the germline V gene. CDR3 coding DNA: TGTGCCAGCAGCTTAGGGGGGGACCCAAAACAGATCTCTGGAAACACCATATATTTT. This encodes CASSLGGDPKQISGNTIYF.

This sequence joins TRBV18 and TRBJ2-5, with no clear D. V gave up 3 bases and J gave up 4 bases, with 6 bases separating them. Germline CDR1 and CDR2: KGHSH and LQKENI. CDR3 size: 12 residues. CDR3 amino acids: CASSPTRETQYF. The DNA of the CDR3 is TGTGCCAGCTCACCCACGAGAGAGACCCAGTACTTC.

V is TRBV7-8 and J is TRBJ2-7, with 14 nucleotides matching TRBD2. CDR1 SGHVS and CDR2 FQNEAQ come from the germline V gene. This CDR3 comprises 16 residues. The J segment lost 1 base and the V segment lost 4 bases, leaving 3 bases of the junction unmatched. CDR3 coding DNA: TGTGCCAGCAGCTGGGGGACTAGCGGGAGTTCCTACGAGCAGTACTTC. It codes for CASSWGTSGSSYEQYF.

This chain connects TRBV28 to TRBJ1-2; tentatively, D is TRBD1 (5 bases). V gave up 7 bases and J gave up 8 bases, with 8 bases separating them. Germline CDR1 reads MDHEN; CDR2 reads SYDVKM. CDR3 size: 10 residues. The CDR3: CASNRGGYTF. CDR3 nucleotides: TGTGCCAGCAATCGGGGGGGCTACACCTTC.

With respect to this clone: The junction and the germline gene differ at one end; a read error may be behind it. Other DNA variants within this sample encode the same CDR3. The CDR3 here is CASRWTGGSEQYF. The CDR3, as DNA: TGCGCCAGCCGGTGGACAGGGGGCTCCGAGCAGTACTTC. The chain uses TRBV7-9 and TRBJ2-7; 11 nucleotides line up with TRBD1. The V gene's germline CDR1 is SEHNR and CDR2 FQNEAQ (reference sequence). The CDR3 extends over 13 amino acids.

This clone came up once. The J gene is TRBJ2-5, the V gene TRBV5-1; D is unresolved. The J call may be faulty, since TRBJ2-7 better matches the DNA end. Germline V lookup: CDR1 SGHRS, CDR2 YFSETQ. The CDR3 has 14 residues. CDR3 residues: CASTPDFSSYEQYF. For the CDR3, the DNA is TGCGCCAGCACCCCTGACTTCAGCTCCTACGAGCAGTACTTC.

V gene TRBV14 combines with J gene TRBJ1-1; 7 bases match TRBD1. The V and J ends lost 4 bases and 5 bases, in that order; junction bases with no gene match: 7. The CDR3 runs 14 residues. Germline CDR1 is SGHDN and CDR2 is FVKESK. The CDR3 loop reads CASSPYRGGTEAFF. CDR3 nucleotides: TGTGCCAGCAGCCCCTACAGGGGCGGGACTGAAGCTTTCTTT. The full variable domain, with the rest looked up from reference TRBV14 and TRBJ1-1, is EAGVTQFPSHSVIEKGQTVTLRCDPISGHDNLYWYRRVMGKEIKFLLHFVKESKQDESGMPNNRFLAERTGGTYSTLKVQPAELEDSGVYFCASSPYRGGTEAFFGQGTRLTVV.

V is TRBV5-4 and J is TRBJ1-1, with D possibly matching TRBD1 (5 bases). The CDR3 covers 16 residues. Germline CDR1 is SGHNT and CDR2 is YYREEE (reference sequence). With 4 bases removed from V and 0 bases from J, the gap between germline ends came to 16 bases. The CDR3: CASSPRTTQVNTEAFF. The CDR3 nucleotides read TGTGCCAGCAGCCCCCGGACAACTCAAGTGAACACTGAAGCTTTCTTT.

The chain employs TRBV11-2 and TRBJ2-7, with D perhaps matching TRBD1 (5 bases). The CDR3 consists of 15 residues. Trimming removed 4 bases at V and 6 bases at J, with 19 bases between. Germline CDR1 reads SGHAT; CDR2 reads FQNNGV. CDR3 nucleotides: TGTGCCAGCAGCTCTCGAACAGGATCCCTGGTCGAGCAGTACTTC. Protein product: CASSSRTGSLVEQYF.

About this clone: The germline gene is not matched at one end of the junction; a read error may be the cause. This sequence joins TRBV27 and TRBJ2-3; 10 positions agree with TRBD2. The CDR3 has 13 residues. Germline CDR1 and CDR2: MNHEY and SMNVEV (reference sequence). CDR3 region: CLSGRASSDTQYF. The CDR3 DNA reads as TGCTTAAGCGGGAGGGCCTCGTCAGATACGCAGTATTTT.

The chain uses TRBV6-5 and TRBJ2-5; perhaps TRBD1 as D (5 bases). CDR1 is MNHEY and CDR2 is SVGAGI in the germline V gene. The V gene lost 2 bases and the J gene lost 4 bases, with 5 bases spanning the gap. The CDR3 sequence is 12 residues long. DNA of the CDR3: TGTGCCAGCAGTTACAGGGGAGAGACCCAGTACTTC. Its protein is CASSYRGETQYF.